A single sample is the source of the 26 T cell receptor beta chains below, sequenced in a study of blood T cell repertoires in COVID-19 (dated by TCRdb to 2020 to 2021). The library came from the immunoSEQ multiplex PCR assay. TCRdb limited this immuneACCESS table to in-frame rearrangements with V and J called. A share of clones is missing; checked studies link under half to unresolved V genes, and the rest is unexplained. This sample lists 200,000 or so clones; around 84% were detected once. The ten largest clones represent around 3% of the sample. The sequenced sample consisted of peripheral blood. The receptors originated from a man in his fifties or sixties who had recovered from COVID-19.

The chain has TRBV15 and TRBJ2-5; 10 bases are shared with TRBD2. The CDR3 is 16 residues long. Germline V gives CDR1 LNHNV, CDR2 YYDKDF (reference sequence). The trim removed 2 bases at V and 1 base at J, leaving 4 bases unmatched. CDR3: CATSRPGLAVQETQYF. The CDR3 DNA follows: TGTGCCACCAGCAGACCAGGACTAGCGGTCCAAGAGACCCAGTACTTC.

V usage is TRBV25-1 and J usage is TRBJ2-3; D is unresolved. Germline assignment: CDR1 MGHDK and CDR2 SYGVNS. V gave up 3 bases and J gave up 2 bases, with 12 bases separating them. This CDR3 comprises 15 residues. CDR3 sequence (DNA): TGTGCCAGCAGTGACCCCACAGAGACCACAGATACGCAGTATTTT. Translation: CASSDPTETTDTQYF.

The chain has TRBV5-1 and TRBJ2-1; 8 positions match TRBD2. V lost 9 bases, J lost 2 bases, and 4 bases stayed unmatched. CDR1 SGHRS and CDR2 YFSETQ come from the germline V gene. This CDR3 spans 13 amino acids. DNA for the CDR3: TGCGCCACCGCACTAGCGGCCTACAATGAGCAGTTCTTC. It encodes CATALAAYNEQFF.

The chain has TRBV5-4 and TRBJ2-6; 9 bases line up with TRBD1. In germline, CDR1 is SGHNT, CDR2 YYREEE (reference sequence). The length of the CDR3 is 18 residues. V dropped 1 base and J dropped 2; count of bases not matched to a gene: 7. CDR3: CASSLPGTGSPGANVLTF. CDR3 coding DNA: TGTGCCAGCAGCTTGCCCGGGACAGGGTCACCTGGGGCCAACGTCCTGACTTTC.

The chain uses TRBV7-8 and TRBJ1-5; D possibly corresponds to TRBD1 (5 bases). The CDR3 is 17 residues long. Per germline, CDR1 SGHVS and CDR2 FQNEAQ. V gave up 5 bases and J gave up 7 bases, with 24 bases separating them. This chain's CDR3 is CASSPRPGLFVPQPQHF. The CDR3 region has the DNA TGTGCCAGCAGCCCCCGACCGGGACTCTTTGTTCCCCAGCCCCAGCATTTT.

V usage is TRBV11-2 and J usage is TRBJ2-2, with TRBD2 matching 8 bases. With 5 bases clipped from V and 1 base from J, the junction kept 12 bases outside the gene matches. This CDR3 region has 18 residues. Germline V lookup: CDR1 SGHAT, CDR2 FQNNGV. CDR3: CASSQLGGGRKNTGELFF. DNA for the CDR3: TGTGCCAGCAGCCAGTTAGGTGGCGGGAGGAAGAACACCGGGGAGCTGTTTTTT.

This rearrangement joins TRBV3-1 (or the pseudogene TRBV3-2) to TRBJ1-1; weak D call: TRBD1 (6 bases). The V end was cut by 5 bases, the J end by 11 bases, with 24 bases between. The CDR3 runs to 15 residues. Germline loops: CDR1 LGHDT, CDR2 YNNKEL (reference sequence). CDR3 amino acids: CASSFRDYRASGAFF. CDR3 DNA sequence: TGTGCCAGCAGCTTTAGGGATTACAGGGCGAGTGGCGCTTTCTTT.

The chain is built from TRBV2 and TRBJ2-2; 7 positions match TRBD2. CDR1 SNHLY and CDR2 FYNNEI come from the germline V gene. The CDR3 has 14 residues. Trimming cost V 7 bases and J 6 bases; bases outside gene matches: 8. Here the CDR3 reads CASKRAAGAGELFF. The CDR3 nucleotides read TGTGCCAGCAAAAGGGCTGCGGGAGCCGGGGAGCTGTTTTTT.

The chain employs TRBV6-5 and TRBJ1-2; 10 bases are a match to TRBD1. V trimming: 6 bases; J trimming: 4 bases; junction bases outside the gene matches: 8. This CDR3 has 15 residues. CDR1 and CDR2 from the germline V gene are MNHEY and SVGAGI. CDR3 in amino acids: CASRPRDRGLYGYTF. The CDR3, as DNA: TGTGCCAGCAGGCCCCGGGACAGGGGCCTCTATGGCTACACCTTC.

The CDR3 spells CSEKRGNTQYF. As DNA, the CDR3 is TGCAGTGAAAAAAGGGGAAATACGCAGTATTTT. The chain couples TRBV20-1 to TRBJ2-3, with D possibly being TRBD1 (5 bases). V was cut by 7 bases and J by 7 bases, with 12 bases left in between. Germline V lookup: CDR1 DFQATT, CDR2 SNEGSKA (reference sequence). The CDR3 is 11 residues long.

This chain links TRBV25-1 with TRBJ2-7; 10 bases match TRBD2. Unmatched junction bases numbered 1, after V lost 7 bases and J lost 1 base. The CDR3 spans 13 residues. The germline gives CDR1 MGHDK, CDR2 SYGVNS. The CDR3 nucleotides read TGTGCCAGCAAGCGGGGGGGGTCCTACGAGCAGTACTTC. It translates to CASKRGGSYEQYF.

The chain uses TRBV9 and TRBJ2-7; TRBD1 matches 9 bases. V was clipped by 3 bases and J by 2 bases; unmatched bases: 12. The germline V gene has CDR1 SGDLS and CDR2 YYNGEE. The CDR3 has 17 amino acids. CDR3 amino acids: CASSAGSGQGLPYEQYF. The CDR3 DNA follows: TGTGCCAGCAGCGCGGGGTCGGGACAGGGCCTTCCCTACGAGCAGTACTTC.

V is TRBV5-1 and J is TRBJ2-2; D perhaps matches TRBD2 (6 bases). The CDR3 loop spans 16 amino acids. Trimming removed 0 bases at V and 5 bases at J, with 14 bases between. Germline-derived CDR1 and CDR2 are SGHRS and YFSETQ. CDR3 region: CASSLVQWEVTGELFF. The CDR3 DNA is TGCGCCAGCAGCTTGGTGCAGTGGGAGGTGACCGGGGAGCTGTTTTTT.

The rearrangement uses TRBV27 and TRBJ1-1; D might be TRBD1 (6 bases). V lost 4 bases to trimming and J lost 2 bases, with 14 bases between them. The CDR3 totals 15 residues. Germline assignment: CDR1 MNHEY and CDR2 SMNVEV (reference sequence). The CDR3 region has the DNA TGTGCCAGCAGTTCACAGGGTATCGGAAACACTGAAGCTTTCTTT. It yields the protein CASSSQGIGNTEAFF.

The rearrangement joins TRBV30 to TRBJ2-1; 7 positions agree with TRBD2. Looked up from germline, CDR1 is GTSNPN and CDR2 is SVGIG (reference sequence). The J segment lost 15 bases and the V segment lost 4 bases, leaving 12 bases of the junction unmatched. This CDR3 spans 12 amino acids. In nucleotides, the CDR3 is TGTGCCTGGAATGGGGCGGGAGAGGTCCTGTTCTTC. It is translated as CAWNGAGEVLFF.

This clone was counted only a few times. V usage is TRBV5-8 and J usage is TRBJ2-5; perhaps TRBD1 as D (7 bases). Germline CDR1 and CDR2: SGHTS and YDEGEE. This CDR3 is built from 15 residues. Deletions cut 3 bases from V and 2 bases from J, with 14 bases between. The chain's CDR3 is CASSWGDSGQETQYF. CDR3 DNA: TGTGCCAGCAGCTGGGGGGACAGCGGACAAGAGACCCAGTACTTC. The whole variable domain, remainder taken from reference TRBV5-8 and TRBJ2-5, is EAGVTQSPTHLIKTRGQQATLRCSPISGHTSVYWYQQALGLGLQFLLWYDEGEERNRGNFPPRFSGRQFPNYSSELNVNALELEDSALYLCASSWGDSGQETQYFGPGTRLLVL.

V gene TRBV9 combines with J gene TRBJ2-7; possible D gene TRBD1, 6 bases. Trimming removed 0 bases at V and 2 bases at J, with 9 bases between. The CDR3 totals 14 residues. Germline lookup yields CDR1 SGDLS and CDR2 YYNGEE. In DNA form, the CDR3 reads TGTGCCAGCAGCGTAGAACAGGGCCCCTACGAGCAGTACTTC. Amino acid sequence: CASSVEQGPYEQYF. The full variable domain, rest sourced from reference TRBV9 and TRBJ2-7, is DSGVTQTPKHLITATGQRVTLRCSPRSGDLSVYWYQQSLDQGLQFLIQYYNGEERAKGNILERFSAQQFPDLHSELNLSSLELGDSALYFCASSVEQGPYEQYFGPGTRLTVT.

This clone was observed a few times. The CDR3 is CASRPGTGRNQPQHF. The CDR3 DNA sequence: TGTGCCAGCAGACCCGGGACAGGTCGAAATCAGCCCCAGCATTTT. This rearrangement joins TRBV2 to TRBJ1-5; 8 bases agree with TRBD1. Losses at the gene ends were 6 bases for V and 4 bases for J; bases not matched to a gene: 8. Looked up from germline, CDR1 is SNHLY and CDR2 is FYNNEI. CDR3 length: 15 amino acids.

The chain couples TRBV28 to TRBJ2-1, with a weak D call TRBD2 (6 bases). The CDR3 loop spans 16 amino acids. From germline, CDR1 is MDHEN and CDR2 SYDVKM. V was shortened by 4 bases and J by 0 bases, with 13 bases between the two germline ends. The CDR3 protein is CASSSPGTGSYNEQFF. DNA of the CDR3: TGTGCCAGCAGTTCGCCCGGGACTGGCTCCTACAATGAGCAGTTCTTC.

The DNA of the CDR3 is TGTGCCAGCAGCGTTAGCGGGAGTGTCTACAATGAGCAGTTCTTC. Translating gives CASSVSGSVYNEQFF. The chain uses TRBV9 and TRBJ2-1, with 9 bases identical to TRBD2. The CDR3 runs 15 residues. V gave up 2 bases and J gave up 3 bases; unmatched junction bases: 3. CDR1 SGDLS and CDR2 YYNGEE come from the germline V gene.

The chain uses TRBV5-5 and TRBJ1-2, with D possibly TRBD1 on 6 matching bases. The CDR3 is made up of 15 amino acids. The germline gives CDR1 SGHKS, CDR2 YYEKEE (reference sequence). Trimming took 4 bases from V and 2 from J, leaving 15 bases between them. CDR3: CASSKGDTLNYGYTF. The CDR3 region has the DNA TGTGCCAGCAGCAAGGGGGACACCTTAAACTATGGCTACACCTTC.

V and J are TRBV28 and TRBJ1-4; 11 positions agree with TRBD1. The V and J ends lost 6 bases and 9 bases, in that order; junction bases with no gene match: 9. CDR1 and CDR2 from the germline V gene are MDHEN and SYDVKM. This CDR3 region has 15 residues. The CDR3, as DNA: TGTGCCAGCAGCCCCGGACAGGGGGCACTAAAAAAACTGTTTTTT. Amino acids: CASSPGQGALKKLFF.

The V call is TRBV5-5, the J call TRBJ1-2; TRBD1 is a possible D gene (6 bases). Germline values: CDR1 SGHKS, CDR2 YYEKEE (reference sequence). The CDR3 is 15 amino acids. Deletions cut 0 bases from V and 4 bases from J, with 13 bases between. CDR3 residues: CASSLEVRGPYGYTF. CDR3 in DNA: TGTGCCAGCAGCTTGGAGGTCAGGGGCCCCTATGGCTACACCTTC.

V gene TRBV19 combines with J gene TRBJ2-1; 13 bases fit TRBD2. The trim removed 3 bases at V and 8 bases at J, leaving 7 bases unmatched. CDR1 is LNHDA, CDR2 SQIVND, per germline (reference sequence). The CDR3 spans 16 residues. The CDR3 DNA reads as TGTGCCAGTAGTATTCCGGGGACTAGCGGGACCTATGAGCAGTTCTTC. Protein product: CASSIPGTSGTYEQFF.

The DNA for the CDR3 is TGCAGCTCGGCTAGCGGGAGGGCCCCGCCGGGAGAGCAGTTCTTC. This sequence encodes CSSASGRAPPGEQFF. The chain uses TRBV29-1 and TRBJ2-1, with 12 nucleotides matching TRBD2. This CDR3 is built from 15 residues. The ends lost 8 bases at V and 10 bases at J; junction bases unmatched: 15. CDR1 is SQVTM, CDR2 ANQGSEA, per germline.

Of note for this clone: Within the sample, other DNA sequences also encode this same CDR3. The chain uses TRBV18 and TRBJ1-5; TRBD1 might be the D (5 bases). Germline loops: CDR1 KGHSH, CDR2 LQKENI. Trimming stripped 6 bases from V and 4 bases from J, with 13 bases between. The CDR3 runs 14 residues. The CDR3, as DNA: TGTGCCAGCTCCCCTCAGGGTGGGAATCAGCCCCAGCATTTT. As protein: CASSPQGGNQPQHF.